These T cell receptor beta chains were read from a single sample in a study of cytomegalovirus exposure and HLA in healthy donors. Sequenced by immunoSEQ multiplex PCR; TCRdb stores in-frame clones only, minus some. Of 100,000 to 150,000 clones listed, 60% to 80% were seen once; the top ten hold about 1%. Sample: PBMCs. The receptors originated from a woman aged 60-70 years in good health and CMV-seronegative. Both conserved end residues are part of each CDR3. D genes are given only for firm matches. Size is stated for part of the rows, as once, few or many counts, or as a class when the clone is expanded.

v_call	j_call	clone_size	d_call	cdr3_nt	cdr3_aa
TRBV9	TRBJ2-4	few	.	TGTGCCAGCAGCACAAGAGGGAAAAACATTCAGTACTTC	CASSTRGKNIQYF
TRBV6-1	TRBJ1-5	.	.	TGTGCCAGCAGTGAAGTACTGGGCCCCCAACCCCAGCATTTT	CASSEVLGPQPQHF
TRBV2	TRBJ1-5	.	.	TGTGCCGGTCGGTCGAGCAATCAGCCCCAGCATTTT	CAGRSSNQPQHF
TRBV7-6	TRBJ1-1	.	.	TGTGCCAGCAGCCCATCGTTAGGGGGGGCTTCGAGCACTGAAGCTTTCTTT	CASSPSLGGASSTEAFF
TRBV4-1	TRBJ2-1	.	.	TGCGCCAGCAGCGAAAGAGGGGGTGAAGATACTACCATCTACAATGAGCAGTTCTTC	CASSERGGEDTTIYNEQFF
TRBV23-1	TRBJ1-2	once	.	TGCGCCAGCAGTCAATCAGCAGGGTGGGATGGCTACACCTTC	CASSQSAGWDGYTF
TRBV6-1	TRBJ2-1	.	TRBD2	TGTGCCACCTCCAGGGGACTAGAGAATGAGCAGTTCTTC	CATSRGLENEQFF
TRBV11-2	TRBJ1-4	.	.	TGTGCCAGCAGCTTGGGACTATCTAATGAAAAACTGTTTTTT	CASSLGLSNEKLFF
TRBV6-5	TRBJ2-2	.	TRBD2	TGTGCCAGCAGTTACCGGGGACTAGCGGCCACCGGGGAGCTGTTTTTT	CASSYRGLAATGELFF
TRBV10-3	TRBJ1-4	.	.	TGTGCCATCAGTGACTGGCGGGGTAATGAAAAACTGTTTTTT	CAISDWRGNEKLFF
TRBV5-1	TRBJ2-5	.	.	TGCGCCAGCAGCGTTGGGTCGGGAGAAATAGAGACCCAGTACTTC	CASSVGSGEIETQYF
TRBV4-1	TRBJ1-1	.	TRBD1	TGCGCCAGCAGCCACCAAGGGGGCGGGAGGGCTGAAGCTTTCTTT	CASSHQGGGRAEAFF
TRBV6-5	TRBJ2-7	.	.	TGTGCCAGCAGTTATCGGTGGCAGGCCTACGAGCAGTACTTC	CASSYRWQAYEQYF
TRBV5-1	TRBJ1-4	.	TRBD1	TGCGCCAGCAGCTTAGGGACAGGGAATTTTAATGAAAAACTGTTTTTT	CASSLGTGNFNEKLFF
TRBV30	TRBJ1-5	.	TRBD1	TGTGCCTGGAGTGGGACCGGGACAGGGGTCAGCAATCAGCCCCAGCATTTT	CAWSGTGTGVSNQPQHF
TRBV5-1	TRBJ2-6	.	.	TGCGCCAGCACCCCGTTTGGGGCCAACGTCCTGACTTTC	CASTPFGANVLTF
TRBV18	TRBJ2-1	few	.	TGTGCCAGCTCACTCCGACAAGACAATGAGCAGTTCTTC	CASSLRQDNEQFF
TRBV15	TRBJ2-6	.	TRBD1	TGTGCCACCAGCAGGGGGACAGGGGCCCCCTCTGGGGCCAACGTCCTGACTTTC	CATSRGTGAPSGANVLTF
TRBV5-4	TRBJ1-4	few	.	TGTGCCAGCAGCTTGGATTCTGCAACTAATGAAAAACTGTTTTTT	CASSLDSATNEKLFF
TRBV5-4	TRBJ1-2	.	.	TGTGCCAGCAGCTTCGTGCTAAGGGGTGGCTACACCTTC	CASSFVLRGGYTF
TRBV28	TRBJ1-2	once	TRBD1	TGTGCCAGCACCGCGACAGGGGACTATGGCTACACCTTC	CASTATGDYGYTF
TRBV5-4	TRBJ2-5	.	TRBD1	TGTGCCAGCAGCCCCACCCCAGGGGGAAGGGAGACCCAGTACTTC	CASSPTPGGRETQYF
TRBV2	TRBJ2-3	.	.	TGTGCCAGCAGACCCACTGGACAGAATGGAGATACGCAGTATTTT	CASRPTGQNGDTQYF
TRBV28	TRBJ1-2	.	.	TGTGCCAGCAACGCCCCCCCTGGCCAGTATGGTGGCTACACCTTC	CASNAPPGQYGGYTF
TRBV13	TRBJ2-3	.	TRBD2	TGTGCCAGCAGCGGACGAGAGCGGGGAAACACAGATACGCAGTATTTT	CASSGRERGNTDTQYF
TRBV7-9	TRBJ2-1	.	.	TGTGCCAGCAGACCACCCGGATTCGGGGAGAGCTCCTACAATGAGCAGTTCTTC	CASRPPGFGESSYNEQFF
TRBV4-1	TRBJ2-5	.	.	TGCGCCAGCAGCCAAGAGACAGGATCCGGGACCCAGTACTTC	CASSQETGSGTQYF
TRBV5-1	TRBJ2-5	few	.	TGCGCCAGCAGCTTGGCCGGGACTGGAGAGACCCAGTACTTC	CASSLAGTGETQYF
TRBV29-1	TRBJ2-5	.	.	TGCAGCGTTCAGGGCTACCAAGAGACCCAGTACTTC	CSVQGYQETQYF
TRBV9	TRBJ2-2	.	TRBD1	TGTGCCAGCAGCGGACAGGGGGCGCCCGGGGAGCTGTTTTTT	CASSGQGAPGELFF
TRBV27	TRBJ1-4	.	.	TGTGCCAGCAGTTCGGAGTGGGACACTGAGGATGAAAAACTGTTTTTT	CASSSEWDTEDEKLFF
TRBV28	TRBJ2-1	.	TRBD1	TGTGCCAGCAGGGACAGGGGGCTTTTTGGTGAGCAGTTCTTC	CASRDRGLFGEQFF
TRBV27	TRBJ2-5	.	TRBD2	TGTGCCAGCAGTCCCCGCCGGGGGGGAACGGAGACCCAGTACTTC	CASSPRRGGTETQYF
TRBV28	TRBJ1-5	few	.	TGTGCCAGCGTTGAGAGCAATCAGCCCCAGCATTTT	CASVESNQPQHF
TRBV6-1	TRBJ1-6	once	.	TGTGCCAGCAGTGATATGGTGGGCTCGGGAAATTCACCCCTCCACTTT	CASSDMVGSGNSPLHF
TRBV27	TRBJ2-6	once	.	TGTGCCAGCAGTCCCCGGGGGGCGACTTTCTCTGGGGCCAACGTCCTGACTTTC	CASSPRGATFSGANVLTF
TRBV27	TRBJ1-2	few	.	TGTGCCAGCAGTGCAAGGGGGGGTGATGGCTACACCTTC	CASSARGGDGYTF
TRBV28	TRBJ2-5	.	TRBD2	TGTGCCAGCAGTTCTCCGGGACTAGCGGAGTTACAAGAGACCCAGTACTTC	CASSSPGLAELQETQYF
TRBV2	TRBJ2-3	.	.	TGTGCCAGCTTTACAGGGAGCTGGACAGATACGCAGTATTTT	CASFTGSWTDTQYF
TRBV2	TRBJ2-5	few	.	TGTGCCAGCTCTTCAGGAGGTCGGAGCAGAGAGACCCAGTACTTC	CASSSGGRSRETQYF
TRBV5-5	TRBJ2-5	few	TRBD1	TGTGCCAGCAGCACACCACAGGGGGTACGGGAGACCCAGTACTTC	CASSTPQGVRETQYF
TRBV6-1	TRBJ1-3	.	.	TGTGCCAGCCAACAGGGATTCTCTGGAAACACCATATATTTT	CASQQGFSGNTIYF
TRBV6-1	TRBJ1-5	.	.	TGTGCCAGCAGCGAGAGGAGCAATCAGCCCCAGCATTTT	CASSERSNQPQHF
TRBV4-1	TRBJ2-2	.	TRBD1	TGCGCCAGCAGCCAATCGGGACAGGGGGCAACCGGGGAGCTGTTTTTT	CASSQSGQGATGELFF
TRBV5-1	TRBJ2-7	.	TRBD2	TGCGCCAGCAGCTCACACCTTGGACAGGCTACTAGCGGGTACTCCTACGAGCAGTACTTC	CASSSHLGQATSGYSYEQYF
TRBV10-3	TRBJ2-7	.	.	TGTGCCATCAGTGAGTCAGGGGGCTACGAGCAGTACTTC	CAISESGGYEQYF
TRBV5-8	TRBJ2-7	few	.	TGTGCCAGCAGCTTGTATCCAGTAAGCTACGAGCAGTACTTC	CASSLYPVSYEQYF
TRBV15	TRBJ2-2	.	.	TGTGCCACCAGCTCAGATCAGAGGTCCGGGGAGCTGTTTTTT	CATSSDQRSGELFF
TRBV6-1	TRBJ1-1	.	.	TGTGCCAGCACCACTCACGAGAACACTGAAGCTTTCTTT	CASTTHENTEAFF
TRBV29-1	TRBJ2-3	few	TRBD1	TGCAGCGTTGAGTGGACAGGGGTCACAGATACGCAGTATTTT	CSVEWTGVTDTQYF